The clone carrying this T cell receptor (beta chain) has a handful of counts. Its antigen is unknown. The V gene's germline CDR1 is ENHRY and CDR2 SYGVKD. The CDR3 contains 15 residues. Trimming stripped 3 bases from V and 7 bases from J, with 16 bases between. This record comes from a study of relationships among human T cell subsets. General study points: The seven subsets showed no significant differences in gene usage or CDR3 length. Some CD4+CD8+ double-positive cells may remain after bead sorting.

TCR alpha and beta CDR3s were amplified from mRNA by semiquantitative ARM-PCR. Exponential amplification used communal superprimers after tagged nested gene-specific primers in ARM-PCR. Nested primers were removed by exonuclease before the second PCR round. TCRdb reprocessed the multiplex PCR reads with MiXCR, giving one entry per CDR3 protein. The sample gives about 14,000 distinct CDR3 sequences, less than 65% of which show up once; under 2.5% is in the top ten. CD4+CD25+ regulatory T cells came from anti-CD25 bead selection of positively selected CD4+ cells. The chain employs TRBV10-3 and TRBJ1-5; D is perhaps TRBD1 (6 bases). The sequenced sample consisted of Tregs sorted from blood. This TCR was recovered from a man aged 35 to 55 in good health. This CDR3 reads CAISDGRGRKQPQHF. As DNA, the CDR3 is TGTGCCATCAGTGACGGCAGGGGACGTAAACAGCCCCAGCATTTT.